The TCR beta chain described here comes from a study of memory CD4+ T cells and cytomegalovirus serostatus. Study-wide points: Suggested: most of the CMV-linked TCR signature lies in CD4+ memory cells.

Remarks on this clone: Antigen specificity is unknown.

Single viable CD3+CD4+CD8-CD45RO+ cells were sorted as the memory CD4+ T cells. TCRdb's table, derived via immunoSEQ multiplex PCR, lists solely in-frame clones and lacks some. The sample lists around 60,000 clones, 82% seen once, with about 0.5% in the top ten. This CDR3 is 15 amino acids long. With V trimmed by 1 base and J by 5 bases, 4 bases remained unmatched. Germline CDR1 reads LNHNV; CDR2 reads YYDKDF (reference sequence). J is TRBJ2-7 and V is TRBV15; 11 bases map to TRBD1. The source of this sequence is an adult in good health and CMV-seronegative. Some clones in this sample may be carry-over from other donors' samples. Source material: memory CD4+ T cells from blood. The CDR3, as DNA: TGTGCCACCAGCAGAGGTGGACAGGGGGCGAACGAGCAGTACTTC. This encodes CATSRGGQGANEQYF.